The T cell receptor (beta chain) under discussion was sequenced for a study of blood T cell repertoires in COVID-19. Study information: Spain, Italy and the United States supplied samples that represented acute and convalescent COVID-19. Sources were T cells, B-cell-depleted T cells, or PBMCs; the material itself was cDNA or gDNA.

Germline lookup yields CDR1 SGHRS and CDR2 YFSETQ. Between the trimmed V and J ends, which lost 7 bases and 3 bases, there was a span of 17 bases. CDR3 length equals 15 residues. The data were produced by immunoSEQ multiplex PCR, yet TCRdb's version contains in-frame clones alone and is incomplete. The table has 90,000 to 100,000 clones, roughly 89% seen once. The chain uses TRBV5-1 and TRBJ1-3; D ambiguous. The TCR was taken from a man in his sixties with COVID-19, enrolled during active disease. Sequencing used peripheral blood. The CDR3 nucleotides read TGCGCCAGCTCAAGGGAGGGCTTAAGTGGAAACACCATATATTTT. Protein: CASSREGLSGNTIYF.